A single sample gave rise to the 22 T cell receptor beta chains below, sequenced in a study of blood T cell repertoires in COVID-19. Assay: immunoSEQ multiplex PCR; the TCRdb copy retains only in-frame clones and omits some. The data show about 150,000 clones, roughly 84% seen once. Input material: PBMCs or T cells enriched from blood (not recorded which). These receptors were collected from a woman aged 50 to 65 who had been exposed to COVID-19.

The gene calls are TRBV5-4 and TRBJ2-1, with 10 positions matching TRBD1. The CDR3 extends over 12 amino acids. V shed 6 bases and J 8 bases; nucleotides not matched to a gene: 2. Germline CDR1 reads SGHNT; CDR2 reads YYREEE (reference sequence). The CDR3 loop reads CASIGTGDEQFF. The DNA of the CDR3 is TGTGCCAGCATCGGGACAGGGGATGAGCAGTTCTTC.

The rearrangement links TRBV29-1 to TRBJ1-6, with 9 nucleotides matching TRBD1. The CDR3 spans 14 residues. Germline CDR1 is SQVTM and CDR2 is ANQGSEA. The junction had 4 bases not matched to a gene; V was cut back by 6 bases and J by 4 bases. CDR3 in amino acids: CSVTTGGYNSPLHF. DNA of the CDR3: TGCAGCGTAACGACAGGGGGATATAATTCACCCCTCCACTTT.

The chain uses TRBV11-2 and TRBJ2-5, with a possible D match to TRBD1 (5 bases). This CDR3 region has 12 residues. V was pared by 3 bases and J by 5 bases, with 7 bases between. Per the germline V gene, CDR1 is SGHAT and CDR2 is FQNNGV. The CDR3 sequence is CASSLAGETQYF. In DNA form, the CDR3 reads TGTGCCAGCAGCTTGGCAGGGGAGACCCAGTACTTC.

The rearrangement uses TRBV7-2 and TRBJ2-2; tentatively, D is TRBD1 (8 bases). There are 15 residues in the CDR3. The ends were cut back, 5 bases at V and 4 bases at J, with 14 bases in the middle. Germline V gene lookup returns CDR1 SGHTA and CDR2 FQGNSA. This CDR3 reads CASSPNRGGTGELFF. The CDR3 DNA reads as TGTGCCAGCAGCCCAAACAGGGGGGGCACCGGGGAGCTGTTTTTT. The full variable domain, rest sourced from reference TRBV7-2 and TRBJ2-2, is GAGVSQSPSNKVTEKGKDVELRCDPISGHTALYWYRQSLGQGLEFLIYFQGNSAPDKSGLPSDRFSAERTGGSVSTLTIQRTQQEDSAVYLCASSPNRGGTGELFFGEGSRLTVL.

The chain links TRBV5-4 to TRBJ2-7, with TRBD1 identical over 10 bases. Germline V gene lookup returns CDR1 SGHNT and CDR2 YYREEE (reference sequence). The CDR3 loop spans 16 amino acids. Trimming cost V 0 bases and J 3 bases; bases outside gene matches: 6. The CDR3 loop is CASSLGRDRGRYEQYF. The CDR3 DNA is TGTGCCAGCAGCTTGGGCAGGGACAGGGGACGCTACGAGCAGTACTTC.

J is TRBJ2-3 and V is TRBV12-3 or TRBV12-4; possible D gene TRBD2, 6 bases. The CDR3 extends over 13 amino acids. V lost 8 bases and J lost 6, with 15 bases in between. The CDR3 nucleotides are TGTGCCAGCTCAGCGGGCGGAGGGGATACGCAGTATTTT. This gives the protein CASSAGGGDTQYF.

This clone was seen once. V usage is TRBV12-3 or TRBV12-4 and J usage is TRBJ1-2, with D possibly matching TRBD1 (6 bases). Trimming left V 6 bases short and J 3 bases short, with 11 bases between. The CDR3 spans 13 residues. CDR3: CASRTGQHYGYTF. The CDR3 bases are TGTGCCAGCAGAACAGGACAGCACTATGGCTACACCTTC.

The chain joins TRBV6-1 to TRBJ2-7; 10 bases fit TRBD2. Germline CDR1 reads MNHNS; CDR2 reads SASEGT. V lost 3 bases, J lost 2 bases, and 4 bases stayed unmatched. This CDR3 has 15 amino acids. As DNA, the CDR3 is TGTGCCAGCAGTGACCGGACTAGCGGTACCTACGAGCAGTACTTC. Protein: CASSDRTSGTYEQYF.

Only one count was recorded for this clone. CDR3 nucleotide sequence: TGTGCCAGCACCGAAGCCGGGACTAGCGGGGGAGAGCAGTTCTTC. This gives the protein CASTEAGTSGGEQFF. The chain couples TRBV25-1 to TRBJ2-1; TRBD2 aligns across 14 bases. J gave up 10 bases and V 7 bases, and 9 bases lay outside the gene matches. Germline CDR1 and CDR2: MGHDK and SYGVNS. The CDR3 totals 15 residues.

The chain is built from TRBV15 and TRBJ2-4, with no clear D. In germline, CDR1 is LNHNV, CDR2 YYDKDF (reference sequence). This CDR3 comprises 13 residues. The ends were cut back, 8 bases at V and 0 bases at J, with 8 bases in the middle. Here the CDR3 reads CATSLLAKNIQYF. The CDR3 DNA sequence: TGTGCCACCTCCCTTCTAGCCAAAAACATTCAGTACTTC.

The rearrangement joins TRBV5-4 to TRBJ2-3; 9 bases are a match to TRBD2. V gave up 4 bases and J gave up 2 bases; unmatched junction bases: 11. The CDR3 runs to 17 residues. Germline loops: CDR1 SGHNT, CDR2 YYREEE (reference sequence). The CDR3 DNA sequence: TGTGCCAGCAGCGGGAGTATTGGCGGGGGGGCCACAGATACGCAGTATTTT. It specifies CASSGSIGGGATDTQYF. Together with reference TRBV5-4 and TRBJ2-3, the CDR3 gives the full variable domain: ETGVTQSPTHLIKTRGQQVTLRCSSQSGHNTVSWYQQALGQGPQFIFQYYREEENGRGNFPPRFSGLQFPNYSSELNVNALELDDSALYLCASSGSIGGGATDTQYFGPGTRLTVL.

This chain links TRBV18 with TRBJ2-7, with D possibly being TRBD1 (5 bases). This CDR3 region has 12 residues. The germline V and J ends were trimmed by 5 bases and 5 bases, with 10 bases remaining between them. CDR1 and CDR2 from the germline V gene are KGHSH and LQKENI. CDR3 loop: CASSGQGNEQYF. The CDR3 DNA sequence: TGTGCCAGCTCAGGGCAGGGTAACGAGCAGTACTTC.

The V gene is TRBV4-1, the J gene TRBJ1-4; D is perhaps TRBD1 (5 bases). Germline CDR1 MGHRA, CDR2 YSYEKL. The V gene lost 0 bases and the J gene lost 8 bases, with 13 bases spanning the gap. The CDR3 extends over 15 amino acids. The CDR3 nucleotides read TGCGCCAGCAGCCAAGATGGGCAGGGTGGGGAAAAACTGTTTTTT. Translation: CASSQDGQGGEKLFF.

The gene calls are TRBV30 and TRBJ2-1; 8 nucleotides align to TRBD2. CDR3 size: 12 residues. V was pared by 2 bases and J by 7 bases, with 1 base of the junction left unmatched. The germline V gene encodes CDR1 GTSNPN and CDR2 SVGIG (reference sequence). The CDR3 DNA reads TGTGCCTGGAGTCTAGCGGGTAATGAGCAGTTCTTC. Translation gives CAWSLAGNEQFF. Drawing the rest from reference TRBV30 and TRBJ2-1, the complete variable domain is SQTIHQWPATLVQPVGSPLSLECTVEGTSNPNLYWYRQAAGRGLQLLFYSVGIGQISSEVPQNLSASRPQDRQFILSSKKLLLSDSGFYLCAWSLAGNEQFFGPGTRLTVL.

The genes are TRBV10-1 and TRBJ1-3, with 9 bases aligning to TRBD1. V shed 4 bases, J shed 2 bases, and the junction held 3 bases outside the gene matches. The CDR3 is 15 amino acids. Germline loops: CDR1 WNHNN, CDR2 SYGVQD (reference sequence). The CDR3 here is CASSGWTGAGNTIYF. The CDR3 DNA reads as TGCGCCAGCAGTGGATGGACAGGGGCTGGAAACACCATATATTTT.

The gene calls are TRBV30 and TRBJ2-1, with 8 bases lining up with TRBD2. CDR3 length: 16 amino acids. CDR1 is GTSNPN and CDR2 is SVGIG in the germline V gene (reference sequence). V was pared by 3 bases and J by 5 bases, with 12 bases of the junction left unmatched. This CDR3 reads CAWREAGARQDNEQFF. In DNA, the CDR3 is TGTGCCTGGAGGGAAGCGGGGGCCAGGCAAGACAATGAGCAGTTCTTC.

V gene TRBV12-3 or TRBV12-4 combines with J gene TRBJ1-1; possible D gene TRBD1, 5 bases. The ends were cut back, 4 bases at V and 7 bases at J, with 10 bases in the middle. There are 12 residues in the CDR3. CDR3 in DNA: TGTGCCAGCAGTTCCAGGGTTGGTGAAGCTTTCTTT. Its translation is CASSSRVGEAFF.

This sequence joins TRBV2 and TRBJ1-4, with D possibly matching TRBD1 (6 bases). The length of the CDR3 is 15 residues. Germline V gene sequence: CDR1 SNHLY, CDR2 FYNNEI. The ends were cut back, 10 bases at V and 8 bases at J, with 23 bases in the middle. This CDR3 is CATSGGRSRGEKLFF. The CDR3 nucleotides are TGTGCCACCTCGGGTGGGCGCAGTAGGGGGGAAAAACTGTTTTTT.

CDR3 sequence: CSVWGHRGGLGGYTF. In DNA form, the CDR3 reads TGCAGCGTTTGGGGGCACAGGGGAGGTTTGGGTGGCTACACCTTC. This sequence joins TRBV29-1 and TRBJ1-2; 7 positions match TRBD1. The junction had 16 bases not matched to a gene; V was cut back by 5 bases and J by 7 bases. The CDR3 has 15 residues. Germline V lookup: CDR1 SQVTM, CDR2 ANQGSEA.

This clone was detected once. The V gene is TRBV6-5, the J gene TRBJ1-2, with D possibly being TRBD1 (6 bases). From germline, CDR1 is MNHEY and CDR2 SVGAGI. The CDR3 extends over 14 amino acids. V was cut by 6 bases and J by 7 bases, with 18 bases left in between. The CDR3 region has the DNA TGTGCCAGCAGGTCTACAGGGTTGTCAGGTGGCTACACCTTC. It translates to CASRSTGLSGGYTF.

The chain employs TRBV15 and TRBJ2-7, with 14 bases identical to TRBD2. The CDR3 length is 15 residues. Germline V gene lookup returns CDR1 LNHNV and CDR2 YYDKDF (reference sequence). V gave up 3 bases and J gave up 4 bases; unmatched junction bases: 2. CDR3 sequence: CATSRGTSGSYEQYF. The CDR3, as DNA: TGTGCCACCAGCAGGGGGACTAGCGGGAGTTACGAGCAGTACTTC. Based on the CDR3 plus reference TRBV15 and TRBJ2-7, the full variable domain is DAMVIQNPRYQVTQFGKPVTLSCSQTLNHNVMYWYQQKSSQAPKLLFHYYDKDFNNEADTPDNFQSRRPNTSFCFLDIRSPGLGDTAMYLCATSRGTSGSYEQYFGPGTRLTVT.

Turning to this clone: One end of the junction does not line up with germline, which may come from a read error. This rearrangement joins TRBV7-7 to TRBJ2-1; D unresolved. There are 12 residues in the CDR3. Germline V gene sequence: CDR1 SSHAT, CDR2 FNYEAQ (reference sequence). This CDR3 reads CASSLTGNEQFF. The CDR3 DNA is TGTGCTAGCAGCTTGACCGGGAATGAGCAGTTCTTC.